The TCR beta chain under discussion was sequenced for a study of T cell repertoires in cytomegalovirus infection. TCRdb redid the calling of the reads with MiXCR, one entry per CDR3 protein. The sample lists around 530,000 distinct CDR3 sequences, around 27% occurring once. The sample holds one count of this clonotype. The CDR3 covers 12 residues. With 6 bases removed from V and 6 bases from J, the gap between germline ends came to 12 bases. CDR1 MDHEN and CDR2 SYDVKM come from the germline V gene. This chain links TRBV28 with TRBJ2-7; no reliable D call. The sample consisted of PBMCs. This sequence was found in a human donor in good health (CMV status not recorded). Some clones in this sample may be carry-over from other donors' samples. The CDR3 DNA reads TGTGCCAGCAGCGGTCCTAGAGTCGAGCAGTACTTC. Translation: CASSGPRVEQYF.